The 6 T cell receptor beta chains below all came from one sample that was sequenced in a study of T cells in Graves' hyperthyroidism and ophthalmopathy. It was RNA transcripts that yielded the amplified TCR beta CDR3 regions. Primed by the HTBI set, a first-round RT-PCR was run on the TCR CDR3. Each CDR3 protein is one row after TCRdb ran MiXCR on the multiplex PCR reads. Of 500,000 to 650,000 distinct CDR3 sequences in the sample, 15% to 20% were seen once. The sequenced sample was blood. Receptor source: a man aged 35-49 years with Graves' ophthalmopathy.

This clonotype was seen more than once but under ten times. The rearrangement links TRBV29-1 to TRBJ1-2, with a weak D call TRBD1 (5 bases). Germline CDR1 reads SQVTM; CDR2 reads ANQGSEA. V was trimmed by 3 bases and J by 2 bases, leaving 13 bases between them. The CDR3 totals 14 residues. CDR3 sequence reads: CSVDPRGGNYGYTF. CDR3 in DNA: TGCAGCGTTGACCCGCGGGGGGGGAACTATGGCTACACCTTC. Together with reference TRBV29-1 and TRBJ1-2, the CDR3 gives the full variable domain: SAVISQKPSRDICQRGTSLTIQCQVDSQVTMMFWYRQQPGQSLTLIATANQGSEATYESGFVIDKFPISRPNLTFSTLTVSNMSPEDSSIYLCSVDPRGGNYGYTFGSGTRLTVV.

This chain connects TRBV29-1 to TRBJ2-3; either TRBD1 or TRBD2 may fit D (5 bases each). The CDR3 length is 13 residues. Germline assignment: CDR1 SQVTM and CDR2 ANQGSEA. Trimming stripped 7 bases from V and 6 bases from J, with 17 bases between. The CDR3 protein is CSAAIGTGDTQYF. CDR3 nucleotides: TGCAGCGCCGCGATAGGGACGGGGGATACGCAGTATTTT.

This clonotype was observed many times. This rearrangement joins TRBV9 to TRBJ1-2; D unresolved. V was cut by 1 base and J by 1 base, with 8 bases left in between. The germline CDR1 and CDR2 sequences are SGDLS and YYNGEE. The CDR3 has 14 residues. The CDR3 DNA reads as TGTGCCAGCAGCGTATCTGGACTTAACTATGGCTACACCTTC. This gives the protein CASSVSGLNYGYTF.

The CDR3 nucleotides are TGTGCCAGCAGTGAAGCAACTAGCGGGGGCAAGCAGTTCTTC. It yields the protein CASSEATSGGKQFF. The J gene is TRBJ2-1, the V gene TRBV6-1; 11 positions agree with TRBD2. Germline CDR1 and CDR2: MNHNS and SASEGT. V shed 0 bases and J 11 bases; nucleotides not matched to a gene: 3. This CDR3 region has 14 residues.

The rearrangement links TRBV12-3 or TRBV12-4 to TRBJ1-5, with D maybe TRBD1 (5 bases). The CDR3 extends over 13 amino acids. Trimming cost V 5 bases and J 6 bases, with 11 bases left between them. The CDR3 nucleotides read TGTGCCAGCAGTACTGGGGGACCTCAGCCCCAGCATTTT. It specifies CASSTGGPQPQHF.

This chain connects TRBV28 to TRBJ2-1; D is unresolved. V was clipped by 5 bases and J by 6 bases, with 23 bases between them. The CDR3 runs 17 residues. Germline assignment: CDR1 MDHEN and CDR2 SYDVKM. The CDR3 is CASSPQIGVIIPNEQFF. In DNA form, the CDR3 reads TGTGCCAGCAGTCCTCAAATTGGGGTTATTATACCCAATGAGCAGTTCTTC.